Below, 15 T cell receptor beta chains from the same sample are listed, as sequenced in a study of read filtering for tumor transcriptome and immune sequencing. From around 0.4 ug of RNA, a library with molecular barcoded alpha/delta and beta/gamma adaptors was made. TCRdb re-analysed the reads in MiXCR, keeping a single row per CDR3 protein. The sample lists about 47,000 distinct CDR3 sequences, about an eighth occurring once. Sequenced: a population of CD138-negative cells sorted from bone marrow. The source is a donor aged 40 or over with multiple myeloma.

A few counts support this clonotype. The chain combines TRBV4-3 with TRBJ2-7; D is undetermined. The germline gives CDR1 LGHNA, CDR2 YSLEER. Trimming pared 0 bases from V and 1 base from J, leaving 7 bases between. This CDR3 contains 14 residues. CDR3 residues: CASSQDQRSYEQYF. For the CDR3, the DNA is TGCGCCAGCAGCCAAGATCAACGGTCCTACGAGCAGTACTTC.

This clonotype was seen many times. The V and J genes are TRBV20-1 and TRBJ1-5, with 8 bases fitting TRBD1. Trimming cost V 3 bases and J 4 bases; bases outside gene matches: 5. The CDR3 totals 14 residues. Germline V gene lookup returns CDR1 DFQATT and CDR2 SNEGSKA (reference sequence). The chain's CDR3 is CSARGQVPNQPQHF. DNA for the CDR3: TGCAGTGCTAGGGGACAGGTTCCTAATCAGCCCCAGCATTTT.

This clonotype was recorded many times. The J gene is TRBJ2-5, the V gene TRBV9, with D unclear. Germline CDR1 SGDLS, CDR2 YYNGEE. Trimming stripped 0 bases from V and 4 bases from J, with 10 bases between. There are 14 residues in the CDR3. The CDR3 loop reads CASSVVPSAETQYF. CDR3 DNA: TGTGCCAGCAGCGTAGTCCCTAGTGCAGAGACCCAGTACTTC.

This clonotype showed up many times. The chain recombines TRBV2 with TRBJ2-3; D may be TRBD2 (5 bases). Trimming removed 9 bases at V and 2 bases at J, with 18 bases between. The CDR3 totals 15 residues. Germline V gene lookup returns CDR1 SNHLY and CDR2 FYNNEI. CDR3 coding DNA: TGTGCCAGTCTTTGGAGCGGTCCGACCACAGATACGCAGTATTTT. It codes for CASLWSGPTTDTQYF.

There are many counts of this clonotype. The CDR3 DNA sequence: TGCGCCAGCAAGGAGGGAGGGGATGGGCAAGAGACCCAGTACTTC. Translating gives CASKEGGDGQETQYF. The chain recombines TRBV5-1 with TRBJ2-5, with TRBD2 matching 7 bases. The CDR3 loop spans 15 amino acids. Trimming at V came to 6 bases and at J to 2 bases, leaving 10 bases not matched to a gene. The V gene's germline CDR1 is SGHRS and CDR2 YFSETQ.

This clonotype came up many times. Just one base apart from a much larger clone, this may be a read error. CDR3 protein: CGSSITIQPTQYF. The CDR3 nucleotides read TGTGGCAGTAGTATAACGATCCAGCCGACGCAGTATTTT. The gene calls are TRBV19 and TRBJ2-3; D is ambiguous. The germline CDR1 and CDR2 sequences are LNHDA and SQIVND (reference sequence). The CDR3 has 13 residues.

CDR3 DNA sequence: TGCGCCAGCAGCCAAGATTGGGGACAACCTAACTATGGCTACACCTTC. Translation: CASSQDWGQPNYGYTF. The chain employs TRBV4-3 and TRBJ1-2, with a tentative D call TRBD1 (6 bases). Germline CDR1 and CDR2: LGHNA and YSLEER. Trimming removed 0 bases from V and 0 bases from J, with 11 bases in between. CDR3 length equals 16 residues.

This clonotype was counted a few times. It may be a read error: a sequence one base away is much more abundant. V gene TRBV5-4 combines with J gene TRBJ2-5; D remains ambiguous. Trimming removed 4 bases at V and 7 bases at J, with 17 bases between. The length of the CDR3 is 14 residues. The germline gives CDR1 SGHNT, CDR2 YYREEE (reference sequence). CDR3 DNA: TGTGCCAGCAGCCCAAGAGTGAGTGCCGGGACCCAGTACTTC. Translation gives CASSPRVSAGTQYF.

This clonotype was found many times. The chain couples TRBV11-1 to TRBJ2-7, with 7 bases matching TRBD1. Germline assignment: CDR1 SGHAT and CDR2 FQDESV (reference sequence). The CDR3 length is 14 residues. J gave up 5 bases and V 5 bases, and 9 bases lay outside the gene matches. The CDR3: CASSPDRINNEQYF. The CDR3 DNA is TGTGCCAGCAGCCCGGACAGGATAAACAACGAGCAGTACTTC.

The rearrangement links TRBV19 to TRBJ1-1; D remains ambiguous. Trimming pared 6 bases from V and 1 base from J, leaving 15 bases between. The CDR3 covers 15 residues. CDR1 and CDR2 from the germline V gene are LNHDA and SQIVND (reference sequence). As DNA, the CDR3 is TGTGCCAGTAGCAGCTACACTTTTGGGAACACTGAAGCTTTCTTT. It specifies CASSSYTFGNTEAFF.

This clonotype was recorded many times. The chain joins TRBV7-2 to TRBJ2-7; TRBD1 matches 9 bases. CDR3 size: 14 residues. Germline lookup yields CDR1 SGHTA and CDR2 FQGNSA. The V segment lost 5 bases and the J segment 2 bases; nucleotides outside the gene matches: 4. The CDR3: CASSLGTGPYEQYF. The CDR3 nucleotides read TGTGCCAGCAGCCTTGGGACAGGGCCCTACGAGCAGTACTTC. The full variable domain, completed using reference TRBV7-2 and TRBJ2-7, is GAGVSQSPSNKVTEKGKDVELRCDPISGHTALYWYRQSLGQGLEFLIYFQGNSAPDKSGLPSDRFSAERTGGSVSTLTIQRTQQEDSAVYLCASSLGTGPYEQYFGPGTRLTVT.

This clonotype was observed many times. The chain combines TRBV29-1 with TRBJ2-5; TRBD2 matches 15 bases. V lost 3 bases and J lost 5; bases outside the gene matches: 7. The CDR3 consists of 16 residues. The germline gives CDR1 SQVTM, CDR2 ANQGSEA. CDR3 amino acids: CSVETGLAGGFETQYF. As DNA, the CDR3 is TGCAGCGTTGAGACTGGACTAGCGGGAGGGTTTGAGACCCAGTACTTC.

This clonotype was seen many times. This chain links TRBV28 with TRBJ1-1, with D maybe TRBD1 (5 bases). CDR3 length equals 13 residues. Germline CDR1 MDHEN, CDR2 SYDVKM. The V end lost 4 bases, the J end lost 7 bases, and 13 bases lay between the germline ends. The CDR3 protein is CASSSGTLGEAFF. In DNA form, the CDR3 reads TGTGCCAGCAGTTCCGGGACGTTGGGTGAAGCTTTCTTT. The full variable domain, its missing parts supplied by reference TRBV28 and TRBJ1-1, is DVKVTQSSRYLVKRTGEKVFLECVQDMDHENMFWYRQDPGLGLRLIYFSYDVKMKEKGDIPEGYSVSREKKERFSLILESASTNQTSMYLCASSSGTLGEAFFGQGTRLTVV.

Ten or more counts support this clonotype. V and J are TRBV7-9 and TRBJ1-1; tentatively, D is TRBD1 (5 bases). Per germline, CDR1 SEHNR and CDR2 FQNEAQ (reference sequence). CDR3 size: 14 residues. V lost 6 bases and J lost 5, with 16 bases in between. The DNA of the CDR3 is TGTGCCAGCAGTCCCGGGACGGCAGGGACTGAAGCTTTCTTT. Amino acids: CASSPGTAGTEAFF.

This clonotype was picked up a small number of times. A far larger clone lies a single base away; this is likely a read error. The gene calls are TRBV6-5 and TRBJ2-1; TRBD2 aligns across 8 bases. CDR3 size: 16 residues. Germline assignment: CDR1 MNHEY and CDR2 SVGAGI. In DNA form, the CDR3 reads TGTGCCAGCAGTCTTAGCGGGACCTTCTCCAACAATGAGCAGTTCTTC. It yields the protein CASSLSGTFSNNEQFF.